Listed here are 24 T cell receptor beta chains from one sample, sequenced in a study of T cell responses to AZD1222 COVID-19 vaccine. Repertoires were generated with immunoSEQ multiplex PCR, while TCRdb's copy carries only in-frame clones and drops some. In the table there are 140,000 to 150,000 clones, around nine tenths of which are singletons. Material: peripheral blood, obtained on day 0 of AZD1222 vaccination. Source of these receptors: an adult in good health.

The chain is built from TRBV11-2 and TRBJ2-1, with TRBD1 as a possible D gene (6 bases). CDR3 length: 14 amino acids. The V end lost 1 base, the J end lost 9 bases, and 13 bases lay between the germline ends. CDR1 is SGHAT and CDR2 is FQNNGV in the germline V gene. The CDR3 sequence is CASSLGQGIGEQFF. The CDR3 DNA follows: TGTGCCAGCAGCTTAGGCCAGGGGATCGGTGAGCAGTTCTTC.

The chain employs TRBV9 and TRBJ2-7; D possibly corresponds to TRBD2 (5 bases). Germline V CDR1 and CDR2: SGDLS, YYNGEE. There are 15 residues in the CDR3. V dropped 0 bases and J dropped 0 bases, with 10 bases sitting between them. CDR3 in amino acids: CASSVGTGSSYEQYF. DNA for the CDR3: TGTGCCAGCAGCGTAGGTACGGGGAGCTCCTACGAGCAGTACTTC.

The chain has TRBV4-2 and TRBJ1-3, with a possible D match to TRBD1 (5 bases). V gave up 1 base and J gave up 7 bases, with 11 bases separating them. Germline V CDR1 and CDR2: LGHNA, YNFKEQ. The length of the CDR3 is 14 residues. The CDR3 bases are TGTGCCAGCAGCCAAGGGTCAGGGCGGAACACCATATATTTT. Protein sequence: CASSQGSGRNTIYF.

The chain links TRBV19 to TRBJ2-3, with D unresolved. The germline V gene encodes CDR1 LNHDA and CDR2 SQIVND (reference sequence). Trimming stripped 5 bases from V and 4 bases from J, with 19 bases between. The CDR3 covers 16 residues. The CDR3 DNA reads as TGTGCCAGTAGTCCTCACGGCCGTCCCGAGGCAGATACGCAGTATTTT. Translated, it gives CASSPHGRPEADTQYF. Filled out from reference TRBV19 and TRBJ2-3, the complete variable domain reads DGGITQSPKYLFRKEGQNVTLSCEQNLNHDAMYWYRQDPGQGLRLIYYSQIVNDFQKGDIAEGYSVSREKKESFPLTVTSAQKNPTAFYLCASSPHGRPEADTQYFGPGTRLTVL.

This sequence joins TRBV6-1 and TRBJ2-7; possible D gene TRBD1, 5 bases. Germline loops: CDR1 MNHNS, CDR2 SASEGT. This CDR3 region has 15 residues. The V and J ends lost 2 bases and 2 bases respectively, with 13 bases between them. CDR3 loop: CASSESPREAYEQYF. The CDR3 bases are TGTGCCAGCAGTGAATCCCCCAGGGAAGCCTACGAGCAGTACTTC.

The chain employs TRBV7-9 and TRBJ2-1; unclear D gene. Between the trimmed V and J ends, which lost 4 bases and 2 bases, there was a span of 12 bases. The germline CDR1 and CDR2 sequences are SEHNR and FQNEAQ (reference sequence). The CDR3 is made up of 15 amino acids. The CDR3 here is CASSSRVVPYNEQFF. CDR3 nucleotide sequence: TGTGCCAGCAGCTCGAGAGTCGTTCCCTACAATGAGCAGTTCTTC.

This chain joins TRBV14 and TRBJ1-1; D is possibly TRBD1 (6 bases). This CDR3 has 14 amino acids. The V end lost 4 bases, the J end lost 8 bases, and 17 bases lay between the germline ends. In germline, CDR1 is SGHDN, CDR2 FVKESK. The CDR3 nucleotides are TGTGCCAGCAGCCGAACAGGGTATGGAGAGGAAGCTTTCTTT. Residues: CASSRTGYGEEAFF.

V gene TRBV18 combines with J gene TRBJ1-2; D unclear. The ends were cut back, 2 bases at V and 3 bases at J, with 10 bases in the middle. CDR1 is KGHSH and CDR2 is LQKENI in the germline V gene. The CDR3 totals 14 residues. DNA for the CDR3: TGTGCCAGCTCACCATCAGAGGGCTACTATGGCTACACCTTC. Protein: CASSPSEGYYGYTF.

This chain uses TRBV3-1 (or the pseudogene TRBV3-2) with TRBJ2-7; 7 bases align to TRBD1. This CDR3 is 16 amino acids long. The V gene's germline CDR1 is LGHDT and CDR2 YNNKEL (reference sequence). V was clipped by 0 bases and J by 6 bases; unmatched bases: 11. The CDR3 sequence is CASSQEGQGESGEQYF. As DNA, the CDR3 is TGTGCCAGCAGCCAAGAGGGGCAGGGGGAGTCGGGCGAGCAGTACTTC.

The chain recombines TRBV15 with TRBJ1-4, with 7 nucleotides matching TRBD1. In germline, CDR1 is LNHNV, CDR2 YYDKDF (reference sequence). This CDR3 spans 16 amino acids. V lost 8 bases, J lost 0 bases, and 9 bases stayed unmatched. The CDR3, as DNA: TGTGCCACCTACGACAGGGCTGGAGCAACTAATGAAAAACTGTTTTTT. Translating it yields CATYDRAGATNEKLFF.

V gene TRBV5-1 combines with J gene TRBJ1-4; tentatively, D is TRBD1 (5 bases). This CDR3 comprises 15 residues. V lost 4 bases to trimming and J lost 3 bases, with 13 bases between them. Germline CDR1 reads SGHRS; CDR2 reads YFSETQ. The CDR3 sequence: CASSRDGLANEKLFF. The CDR3 DNA is TGCGCCAGCAGCCGGGACGGGCTGGCTAATGAAAAACTGTTTTTT.

The J gene is TRBJ2-2, the V gene TRBV11-3; D might be TRBD1 (5 bases). V was pared by 6 bases and J by 4 bases, with 12 bases between. Germline V gene data show CDR1 as SGHNT and CDR2 as YENEEA. The CDR3 length is 14 residues. The CDR3 DNA reads as TGTGCCAGCAGGATCGTTACAGGCACCGGGGAGCTGTTTTTT. As protein: CASRIVTGTGELFF. Looking up the rest from reference TRBV11-3 and TRBJ2-2 gives the full variable domain: EAGVVQSPRYKIIEKKQPVAFWCNPISGHNTLYWYLQNLGQGPELLIRYENEEAVDDSQLPKDRFSAERLKGVDSTLKIQPAELGDSAVYLCASRIVTGTGELFFGEGSRLTVL.

The chain couples TRBV2 to TRBJ1-2; TRBD1 is a possible D gene (6 bases). The length of the CDR3 is 14 residues. Per the germline V gene, CDR1 is SNHLY and CDR2 is FYNNEI. Trimming took off 4 bases at V and 8 bases at J, with 17 bases between the two ends. Written as DNA, the CDR3 is TGTGCCAGCAGTGGAGGGACATCCGTCTGGGGCTACACCTTC. The encoded protein is CASSGGTSVWGYTF.

Worth noting for this clone: This CDR3 is also generated by other DNA sequences in the sample. The chain has TRBV27 and TRBJ2-3; unclear D gene. The CDR3 sequence is 11 residues long. Trimming pared 2 bases from V and 5 bases from J, leaving 2 bases between. Germline CDR1 reads MNHEY; CDR2 reads SMNVEV (reference sequence). The CDR3 here is CASSLGDTQYF. CDR3 nucleotide sequence: TGTGCCAGCAGTTTAGGAGATACGCAGTATTTT.

This clone turned up a few times. The rearrangement links TRBV7-3 to TRBJ2-1; 7 nucleotides agree with TRBD1. Per the germline V gene, CDR1 is SGHTA and CDR2 is FQGTGA. The CDR3 loop spans 15 amino acids. Unmatched junction bases numbered 5, after V lost 1 base and J lost 5 bases. The CDR3 sequence: CASSLSRDSHNEQFF. The CDR3 DNA sequence: TGTGCCAGCAGCTTAAGCCGGGACAGCCACAATGAGCAGTTCTTC.

The chain uses TRBV27 and TRBJ1-2, with a possible D match to TRBD1 (5 bases). CDR1 and CDR2 (germline): MNHEY, SMNVEV (reference sequence). V gave up 0 bases and J gave up 2 bases, with 13 bases separating them. The CDR3 loop spans 16 amino acids. Here the CDR3 DNA reads TGTGCCAGCAGTTTATCCAATGCAGGGACGAACTATGGCTACACCTTC. Translated: CASSLSNAGTNYGYTF.

V usage is TRBV6-2 or TRBV6-3 and J usage is TRBJ1-1, with 7 bases identical to TRBD1. The CDR3 contains 17 residues. V gave up 2 bases and J gave up 1 base; unmatched junction bases: 10. Per germline, CDR1 MNHEY and CDR2 SVGEGT. CDR3 sequence: CASSYPFPTGTNTEAFF. CDR3 nucleotide sequence: TGTGCCAGCAGTTACCCTTTCCCGACAGGGACGAACACTGAAGCTTTCTTT.

This clone was detected only once. V is TRBV24-1 and J is TRBJ2-1; 12 positions agree with TRBD2. The ends lost 4 bases at V and 2 bases at J; junction bases unmatched: 8. CDR1 is KGHDR, CDR2 SFDVKD, per germline. This CDR3 spans 18 amino acids. For the CDR3, the DNA is TGTGCCACCAGTGACCCCGGACTAGCGGGAATCCCCTACAATGAGCAGTTCTTC. It is translated as CATSDPGLAGIPYNEQFF.

The chain carries TRBV19 and TRBJ2-2; a possible D gene is TRBD1 (5 bases). V was trimmed by 5 bases and J by 7 bases, leaving 17 bases between them. The length of the CDR3 is 15 residues. Per the germline V gene, CDR1 is LNHDA and CDR2 is SQIVND (reference sequence). The CDR3 reads CASSSQGWGVGELFF. CDR3 coding DNA: TGTGCCAGTAGTTCCCAGGGATGGGGTGTCGGGGAGCTGTTTTTT.

The rearrangement joins TRBV21-1 to TRBJ2-7; the D segment call TRBD2 is taken from the table without a DNA check. TRBV21-1 is a documented pseudogene. This CDR3 has 15 amino acids. This CDR3 reads CASSKNRGFIYEQYF. The CDR3 bases are TGTGCCAGCAGCAAAAATCGAGGGTTTATCTACGAGCAGTACTTC.

The chain joins TRBV3-1 (or the pseudogene TRBV3-2) to TRBJ2-1, with 9 nucleotides matching TRBD2. Germline V gives CDR1 LGHDT, CDR2 YNNKEL (reference sequence). V shed 3 bases and J 2 bases; nucleotides not matched to a gene: 8. This CDR3 spans 17 amino acids. In DNA form, the CDR3 reads TGTGCCAGCAGCCATTCGCCTGTAGCGGGAGCCTACAATGAGCAGTTCTTC. It encodes CASSHSPVAGAYNEQFF.

J is TRBJ2-7 and V is TRBV27, with TRBD2 identical over 7 bases. Germline V CDR1 and CDR2: MNHEY, SMNVEV (reference sequence). The J segment lost 4 bases and the V segment lost 7 bases, leaving 13 bases of the junction unmatched. This CDR3 spans 15 amino acids. The CDR3 bases are TGTGCCAGCACCTCCTCCCTGGGGGGGGTATACGAGCAGTACTTC. This translates into CASTSSLGGVYEQYF.

V usage is TRBV28 and J usage is TRBJ2-5, with D possibly matching TRBD1 (5 bases). The V gene's germline CDR1 is MDHEN and CDR2 SYDVKM. V lost 2 bases and J lost 4, with 11 bases in between. The CDR3 has 14 residues. The CDR3 loop is CASSLQGSIETQYF. The CDR3 region has the DNA TGTGCCAGCAGTTTACAGGGTAGCATAGAGACCCAGTACTTC.

The chain is built from TRBV9 and TRBJ1-4; D uncertain. This CDR3 spans 13 amino acids. Trimming took off 0 bases at V and 8 bases at J, with 8 bases between the two ends. Germline V gene data show CDR1 as SGDLS and CDR2 as YYNGEE. The CDR3 DNA reads as TGTGCCAGCAGCGTAGGTCACCGCGAAAAACTGTTTTTT. It translates to CASSVGHREKLFF. Variable domain in full (rest from reference TRBV9 and TRBJ1-4): DSGVTQTPKHLITATGQRVTLRCSPRSGDLSVYWYQQSLDQGLQFLIQYYNGEERAKGNILERFSAQQFPDLHSELNLSSLELGDSALYFCASSVGHREKLFFGSGTQLSVL.